This TCR beta chain was sequenced during a study of cytotoxic CD8 clonotypes in ibrutinib-treated CLL. The study, taken as a whole, reports: Clonality was higher at baseline than in age-matched healthy donors and tracked circulating CD8+ T-cell counts. Clonality showed a rise at ibrutinib response that reversed toward baseline at progression.

This clone has more than one count but fewer than ten. Its target is unknown. The repertoire was sequenced with immunoSEQ multiplex PCR; TCRdb's copy has only in-frame clones and lacks some. In the table there are some 120,000 clones, around 84% of which are singletons. Here the sequenced sample was PBMCs, taken after 24 months of ibrutinib treatment. This receptor was obtained from a human donor with chronic lymphocytic leukemia.

The CDR3, as DNA: TGTGCCAGCTCACCACAGGGCTCCTACGAGCAGTACTTC. It codes for CASSPQGSYEQYF. The J gene is TRBJ2-7, the V gene TRBV18, with D hard to call. V was pared by 1 base and J by 0 bases, with 4 bases between. Germline V gives CDR1 KGHSH, CDR2 LQKENI. The CDR3 length is 13 residues.